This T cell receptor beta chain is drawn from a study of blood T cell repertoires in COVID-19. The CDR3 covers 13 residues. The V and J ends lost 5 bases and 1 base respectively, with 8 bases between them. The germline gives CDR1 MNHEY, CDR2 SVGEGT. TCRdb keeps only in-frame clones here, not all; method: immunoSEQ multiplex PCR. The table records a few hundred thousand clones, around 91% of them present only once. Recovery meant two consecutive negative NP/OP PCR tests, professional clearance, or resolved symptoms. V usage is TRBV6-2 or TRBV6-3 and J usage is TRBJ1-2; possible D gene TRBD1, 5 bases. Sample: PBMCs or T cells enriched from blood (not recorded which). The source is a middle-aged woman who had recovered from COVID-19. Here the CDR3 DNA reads TGTGCCAGCAGTCTACAGGTTAACTATGGCTACACCTTC. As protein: CASSLQVNYGYTF.